Listed here are 26 T cell receptor beta chains from one sample, sequenced in a study of T cell responses to AZD1222 COVID-19 vaccine. Produced via immunoSEQ multiplex PCR; TCRdb's table is partial and in-frame only. The sample has under 200,000 clones, roughly 93% seen once. The starting material was peripheral blood, obtained on day 0 of AZD1222 vaccination. The receptors originated from an adult in good health.

The chain uses TRBV10-2 and TRBJ1-2, with D unclear. With 10 bases removed from V and 6 bases from J, the gap between germline ends came to 15 bases. The CDR3 sequence is 12 residues long. Germline lookup yields CDR1 WSHSY and CDR2 SAAADI. CDR3 sequence reads: CATTGDEDGYTF. The DNA for the CDR3 is TGCGCCACCACCGGGGATGAGGATGGCTACACCTTC.

This chain joins TRBV5-6 and TRBJ1-2, with TRBD1 matching over 7 bases. CDR1 SGHDT and CDR2 YYEEEE come from the germline V gene. Trimming at V came to 0 bases and at J to 4 bases, leaving 3 bases not matched to a gene. This CDR3 region has 14 residues. CDR3: CASSLEDRTYGYTF. CDR3 DNA sequence: TGTGCCAGCAGCTTGGAGGACAGGACCTATGGCTACACCTTC.

The chain recombines TRBV4-1 with TRBJ1-1, with unresolved D. This CDR3 is built from 14 residues. V lost 1 base and J lost 1, with 7 bases in between. Germline V gives CDR1 MGHRA, CDR2 YSYEKL. The CDR3 bases are TGCGCCAGCAGCCAAGGACCGTCGAACACTGAAGCTTTCTTT. The encoded protein is CASSQGPSNTEAFF.

This sequence joins TRBV7-9 and TRBJ1-6; D not certain. The ends were cut back, 8 bases at V and 7 bases at J, with 9 bases in the middle. Germline lookup yields CDR1 SEHNR and CDR2 FQNEAQ (reference sequence). The CDR3 runs to 12 residues. CDR3 bases: TGTGCCAGCGGAACCGGAAATTCACCCCTCCACTTT. This translates into CASGTGNSPLHF.

The V gene is TRBV25-1, the J gene TRBJ1-1; TRBD1 aligns across 7 bases. After removal of 7 bases from V and 6 bases from J, the junction contained 11 bases not matched to a gene. The CDR3 contains 14 residues. In germline, CDR1 is MGHDK, CDR2 SYGVNS. The CDR3 coding sequence is TGTGCCAGCACCAGAAGGGGGCCTGGTTCTGAAGCTTTCTTT. Its protein product is CASTRRGPGSEAFF. The full variable domain, its missing parts supplied by reference TRBV25-1 and TRBJ1-1, is EADIYQTPRYLVIGTGKKITLECSQTMGHDKMYWYQQDPGMELHLIHYSYGVNSTEKGDLSSESTVSRIRTEHFPLTLESARPSHTSQYLCASTRRGPGSEAFFGQGTRLTVV.

The chain uses TRBV3-1 (or the pseudogene TRBV3-2) and TRBJ1-1, with D perhaps matching TRBD1 (5 bases). CDR1 is LGHDT and CDR2 is YNNKEL in the germline V gene (reference sequence). Trimming cost V 1 base and J 5 bases, with 14 bases left between them. The CDR3 totals 15 residues. The CDR3 sequence is CASSQGVAGRTEAFF. The CDR3 DNA follows: TGTGCCAGCAGCCAAGGCGTAGCGGGGCGTACTGAAGCTTTCTTT.

CDR3 DNA: TGTGCCAGCAGTGTGAGATTGACGATGCGGCAGGGAAAGACCGGGGAGCTGTTTTTT. It specifies CASSVRLTMRQGKTGELFF. This chain connects TRBV6-1 to TRBJ2-2; perhaps TRBD1 as D (5 bases). The germline gives CDR1 MNHNS, CDR2 SASEGT. The V end lost 4 bases, the J end lost 5 bases, and 26 bases lay between the germline ends. This CDR3 comprises 19 residues.

This clone was seen a single time. The chain joins TRBV3-1 (or the pseudogene TRBV3-2) to TRBJ2-7, with 8 bases identical to TRBD1. The CDR3 is made up of 15 amino acids. The trim removed 2 bases at V and 4 bases at J, leaving 7 bases unmatched. The V gene's germline CDR1 is LGHDT and CDR2 YNNKEL (reference sequence). CDR3 nucleotides: TGTGCCAGCAGCCAACGCCCGCAGGGGGCGTACGAGCAGTACTTC. It specifies CASSQRPQGAYEQYF.

This chain links TRBV18 with TRBJ1-2; D is unresolved. Trimming removed 6 bases at V and 2 bases at J, with 22 bases between. This CDR3 region has 17 residues. Germline CDR1 KGHSH, CDR2 LQKENI. The CDR3 nucleotides read TGTGCCAGCTCCCTTTTGCAGAGTGGAGAAGCAAACTATGGCTACACCTTC. It is translated as CASSLLQSGEANYGYTF.

The V and J genes are TRBV4-2 and TRBJ2-2; 8 bases align to TRBD1. This CDR3 region has 16 residues. The ends lost 4 bases at V and 5 bases at J; junction bases unmatched: 9. Germline V lookup: CDR1 LGHNA, CDR2 YNFKEQ. The CDR3: CASSPRQGAETGELFF. The CDR3 coding sequence is TGTGCCAGCAGCCCCCGGCAGGGGGCGGAAACCGGGGAGCTGTTTTTT.

The sample holds a few counts of this clone. The gene calls are TRBV6-5 and TRBJ1-1; a possible D gene is TRBD1 (6 bases). V was pared by 8 bases and J by 1 base, with 14 bases between. This CDR3 is 14 amino acids long. Germline assignment: CDR1 MNHEY and CDR2 SVGAGI. CDR3 in amino acids: CASHRNRANTEAFF. The CDR3 DNA reads as TGTGCCAGCCATCGTAACAGGGCGAACACTGAAGCTTTCTTT.

The chain employs TRBV5-6 and TRBJ2-5; 16 nucleotides match TRBD2. J gave up 9 bases and V 3 bases, and 2 bases lay outside the gene matches. The CDR3 covers 14 residues. Germline V gene sequence: CDR1 SGHDT, CDR2 YYEEEE. In nucleotides, the CDR3 is TGTGCCAGCAGCTCAGGGACTAGCGGGGGGGCCCAGTACTTC. Translating it yields CASSSGTSGGAQYF.

The rearrangement uses TRBV12-3 or TRBV12-4 and TRBJ1-5, with D maybe TRBD1 (5 bases). This CDR3 has 13 residues. V lost 5 bases and J 3 bases, leaving 8 bases between the germline ends. The CDR3 spells CASSRQLNQPQHF. The CDR3 bases are TGTGCCAGCAGTAGACAGCTCAATCAGCCCCAGCATTTT.

J is TRBJ2-3 and V is TRBV5-1; D is uncertain. The V and J ends lost 5 bases and 0 bases respectively, with 10 bases between them. This CDR3 contains 14 residues. CDR1 and CDR2 from the germline V gene are SGHRS and YFSETQ. CDR3 bases: TGCGCCAGCAGTGCAGGCCTTAGCACAGATACGCAGTATTTT. Translated, it gives CASSAGLSTDTQYF.

This chain uses TRBV5-4 with TRBJ1-1; D unresolved. This CDR3 is built from 15 residues. Germline V gene data show CDR1 as SGHNT and CDR2 as YYREEE (reference sequence). V lost 2 bases and J lost 1, with 12 bases in between. In nucleotides, the CDR3 is TGTGCCAGCAGCTTCAAGGCAGAACCGAACACTGAAGCTTTCTTT. Amino acids: CASSFKAEPNTEAFF.

J is TRBJ1-2 and V is TRBV3-1 (or the pseudogene TRBV3-2); D might be TRBD1 (5 bases). The V end was cut by 4 bases, the J end by 2 bases, with 8 bases between. Germline assignment: CDR1 LGHDT and CDR2 YNNKEL (reference sequence). The CDR3 is 13 amino acids. CDR3 sequence: CASSPRENYGYTF. The CDR3 nucleotides are TGTGCCAGCAGCCCCAGGGAGAACTATGGCTACACCTTC.

This clone was picked up a small number of times. V is TRBV6-5 and J is TRBJ1-6; D remains ambiguous. The CDR3 is 14 amino acids. Germline assignment: CDR1 MNHEY and CDR2 SVGAGI. Trimming shortened V by 4 bases and J by 10 bases, and 14 bases separated the two germline ends. CDR3 DNA: TGTGCCAGCAGTTTAAGCCAGGAGCTCTCACCCCTCCACTTT. This sequence encodes CASSLSQELSPLHF.

This chain connects TRBV6-5 to TRBJ1-1, with no clear D. In germline, CDR1 is MNHEY, CDR2 SVGAGI. The CDR3 has 16 residues. V lost 3 bases and J lost 1, with 15 bases in between. Written as DNA, the CDR3 is TGTGCCAGCAGTTATCTCCCCCCCGACGGGAACACTGAAGCTTTCTTT. Translation gives CASSYLPPDGNTEAFF.

V usage is TRBV7-2 and J usage is TRBJ2-7, with D unresolved. The CDR3 runs 14 residues. Germline CDR1 is SGHTA and CDR2 is FQGNSA. The V and J ends lost 2 bases and 2 bases respectively, with 10 bases between them. The CDR3 region is CASSLSGPPYEQYF. In DNA form, the CDR3 reads TGTGCCAGCAGCTTATCCGGTCCCCCCTACGAGCAGTACTTC.

The chain is built from TRBV6-5 and TRBJ1-6; weak D call: TRBD1 (6 bases). The CDR3 extends over 14 amino acids. The V and J ends lost 0 bases and 8 bases respectively, with 8 bases between them. Germline-derived CDR1 and CDR2 are MNHEY and SVGAGI. CDR3 protein: CASSYSRGDSPLHF. The CDR3 DNA reads TGTGCCAGCAGTTACTCGAGGGGGGATTCACCCCTCCACTTT.

This clone has just a few counts. V is TRBV6-2 or TRBV6-3 and J is TRBJ1-6; the match to TRBD1 covers 8 bases. Germline CDR1 MNHEY, CDR2 SVGEGT. The CDR3 consists of 16 residues. V lost 5 bases, J lost 3 bases, and 6 bases stayed unmatched. DNA of the CDR3: TGTGCCAGCAGTAGACAGGGGTTCGGCTATAATTCACCCCTCCACTTT. Amino acids: CASSRQGFGYNSPLHF.

This chain connects TRBV7-9 to TRBJ2-7; 7 bases map to TRBD2. The CDR3 has 15 residues. The V gene's germline CDR1 is SEHNR and CDR2 FQNEAQ (reference sequence). After removal of 3 bases from V and 3 bases from J, the junction contained 8 bases not matched to a gene. CDR3 DNA: TGTGCCAGCAGCTTCCCCCTAGCGGATCTCTACGAGCAGTACTTC. It yields the protein CASSFPLADLYEQYF.

The chain uses TRBV25-1 and TRBJ1-4, with unresolved D. The V and J ends lost 10 bases and 0 bases respectively, with 9 bases between them. In germline, CDR1 is MGHDK, CDR2 SYGVNS. This CDR3 is 13 amino acids long. CDR3 sequence: CATGGATNEKLFF. CDR3 sequence (DNA): TGTGCCACCGGTGGGGCAACTAATGAAAAACTGTTTTTT.

The chain recombines TRBV5-1 with TRBJ2-7, with 10 bases matching TRBD2. The V segment lost 5 bases and the J segment 3 bases; nucleotides outside the gene matches: 8. The germline V gene has CDR1 SGHRS and CDR2 YFSETQ. There are 15 residues in the CDR3. The CDR3 region has the DNA TGCGCCAGCAGGACCAATAGCGGGAGGATCTACGAGCAGTACTTC. The encoded protein is CASRTNSGRIYEQYF.

This sequence joins TRBV9 and TRBJ1-2; D uncertain. Trimming left V 0 bases short and J 7 bases short, with 13 bases between. The germline CDR1 and CDR2 sequences are SGDLS and YYNGEE. The CDR3 is 14 residues long. The CDR3 loop reads CASSVGLASGGYTF. As DNA, the CDR3 is TGTGCCAGCAGCGTAGGATTGGCTTCGGGTGGCTACACCTTC.

In its sample, this clone was seen once. The chain uses TRBV9 and TRBJ2-6; 8 bases line up with TRBD1. Trimming at V came to 5 bases and at J to 0 bases, leaving 4 bases not matched to a gene. The CDR3 has 16 residues. Germline V lookup: CDR1 SGDLS, CDR2 YYNGEE. DNA of the CDR3: TGTGCCAGCAGTCCTACAGGGGGCTCTGGGGCCAACGTCCTGACTTTC. Amino acid sequence: CASSPTGGSGANVLTF.